This T cell receptor (beta chain) originates from a study of beta chain features in type 1 diabetes. Germline values: CDR1 SGDLS, CDR2 YYNGEE. V gave up 0 bases and J gave up 2 bases, with 9 bases separating them. The CDR3 covers 15 residues. Reverse transcription of all isolated RNA meant that expressed TCRB transcripts were sequenced. Produced via immunoSEQ multiplex PCR; TCRdb's table is partial and in-frame only. Here the sample spans around 330,000 clones, 9.5% to 11% being singletons. Only a few counts were recorded for this clone. This clonotype originated in a woman in her 30s in good health. V usage is TRBV9 and J usage is TRBJ2-1, with TRBD2 as a possible D gene (5 bases). The sequenced material came from naive CD4+ T cells from blood. In nucleotides, the CDR3 is TGTGCCAGCAGCGTAGCGGGAAACGCCTACAATGAGCAGTTCTTC. Protein: CASSVAGNAYNEQFF.